One sample yielded the 4 T cell receptor beta chains listed below, sequenced in a study of blood T cell repertoires in COVID-19. TCRdb keeps only in-frame clones here, not all; method: immunoSEQ multiplex PCR. The data contain a few hundred thousand clones, about 88% of them singletons. The specimen was PBMCs or T cells enriched from blood (not recorded which). These receptors all stem from a woman aged 25 to 39 who had recovered from COVID-19.

This clone was detected only once. The V gene is TRBV5-6, the J gene TRBJ1-2; D is unresolved. The V gene lost 2 bases and the J gene lost 0 bases, with 8 bases spanning the gap. The germline V gene encodes CDR1 SGHDT and CDR2 YYEEEE. This CDR3 comprises 14 residues. CDR3: CASSFEIANYGYTF. CDR3 nucleotide sequence: TGTGCCAGCAGCTTCGAGATAGCTAACTATGGCTACACCTTC.

This chain connects TRBV30 to TRBJ1-2; 7 bases agree with TRBD1. The length of the CDR3 is 12 residues. V shed 5 bases and J 2 bases; nucleotides not matched to a gene: 2. Germline-derived CDR1 and CDR2 are GTSNPN and SVGIG (reference sequence). In DNA, the CDR3 is TGTGCCTGGCTACAGGGGAACTATGGCTACACCTTC. This codes for CAWLQGNYGYTF.

The chain carries TRBV11-3 and TRBJ2-1, with D possibly TRBD2 on 5 matching bases. CDR3 size: 12 residues. Per the germline V gene, CDR1 is SGHNT and CDR2 is YENEEA. V was trimmed by 4 bases and J by 8 bases, leaving 9 bases between them. CDR3 sequence reads: CASSSRGYEQFF. The CDR3 DNA follows: TGTGCCAGCAGCTCTCGGGGTTATGAGCAGTTCTTC.

The genes are TRBV27 and TRBJ2-5; possible D gene TRBD2, 6 bases. This CDR3 spans 15 amino acids. Germline assignment: CDR1 MNHEY and CDR2 SMNVEV (reference sequence). Trimming stripped 5 bases from V and 4 bases from J, with 17 bases between. The CDR3 sequence is CASSPPDARGETQYF. For the CDR3, the DNA is TGTGCCAGCAGTCCCCCGGATGCGCGGGGAGAGACCCAGTACTTC.